The clone carrying this TCR beta chain was seen more than once but under ten times. This sample stems from a study of blood T cell repertoires in COVID-19. The wider study: COVID-19 samples from acute and convalescent phases originated in the United States, Italy and Spain.

Original processing methods: Amplification with reference gene primers provided the estimates of nucleated cell counts. Sequenced by immunoSEQ multiplex PCR; TCRdb stores in-frame clones only, minus some. Clone size and the V and J calls come from that table; the DNA yielded D and trimming. Counted here are roughly 230,000 clones, around 83% occurring once; the ten biggest clones make up less than 8%. The CDR3 is made up of 14 amino acids. Looked up from germline, CDR1 is WNHNN and CDR2 is SYGVQD (reference sequence). V was pared by 6 bases and J by 4 bases, with 12 bases between. This receptor was identified in a woman in her forties or fifties with acute or convalescent COVID-19. The rearrangement links TRBV10-1 to TRBJ1-4; weak D call: TRBD1 (5 bases). Material for sequencing was peripheral blood. The CDR3 protein is CASRGGPLNEKLFF. In DNA, the CDR3 is TGCGCCAGCAGGGGGGGACCGCTTAATGAAAAACTGTTTTTT.